The following is a T cell receptor (beta chain) sequence with its context. Regarding time point: blood 2 weeks post-SBRT. Treatment defined: 15 Gy SBRT to primary tumor, nephrectomy 4 weeks later. This sample was included in a study of radiation and T cells in renal cell carcinoma. Germline CDR1 reads SNHLY; CDR2 reads FYNNEI. Deletions cut 4 bases from V and 7 bases from J, with 14 bases between. CDR3 length equals 14 residues. The repertoire was sequenced with immunoSEQ multiplex PCR; TCRdb's copy has only in-frame clones and lacks some. This repertoire shows about 130,000 clones, approximately 90% found once; its top ten account for about 5.6%.

The chain recombines TRBV2 with TRBJ1-5; D may be TRBD1 (6 bases). This TCR was recovered from a woman aged 70-85 years with renal cell carcinoma. Source: blood, taken from a patient whose treatment included radiotherapy and nephrectomy. This CDR3 reads CASSVSQGNQPQHF. The CDR3 bases are TGTGCCAGCAGTGTCTCTCAGGGGAACCAGCCCCAGCATTTT.